This TCR beta chain came from a study of T cell repertoires in cytomegalovirus infection. The wider study: The public TCR beta signatures pointed to both CMV infection and matching HLA type. The study's findings and limits: Cumulative frequency (of public TCR beta family members) identified carriers of CMV plus the relevant HLA. In two of eight donors, the top clonotype was HLA-C-restricted CMV-specific.

For this clonotype: Its antigen is as yet unknown.

One entry per CDR3 protein results from TCRdb running MiXCR on the reads. The data contain roughly 320,000 distinct CDR3 sequences, around 9.6% of them singletons. The CDR3 is made up of 14 amino acids. V dropped 3 bases and J dropped 4; count of bases not matched to a gene: 8. CDR1 is DFQATT and CDR2 is SNEGSKA in the germline V gene (reference sequence). This sequence joins TRBV20-1 and TRBJ2-5, with 7 bases that match TRBD2. The sample consisted of PBMCs. The sequence was obtained from a human donor in good health (CMV status not recorded). Some clones in this sample may be carry-over from other donors' samples. Here the CDR3 DNA reads TGCAGTGCTAGGGGGGGGACTCCCCCAGAGACCCAGTACTTC. Translation: CSARGGTPPETQYF.